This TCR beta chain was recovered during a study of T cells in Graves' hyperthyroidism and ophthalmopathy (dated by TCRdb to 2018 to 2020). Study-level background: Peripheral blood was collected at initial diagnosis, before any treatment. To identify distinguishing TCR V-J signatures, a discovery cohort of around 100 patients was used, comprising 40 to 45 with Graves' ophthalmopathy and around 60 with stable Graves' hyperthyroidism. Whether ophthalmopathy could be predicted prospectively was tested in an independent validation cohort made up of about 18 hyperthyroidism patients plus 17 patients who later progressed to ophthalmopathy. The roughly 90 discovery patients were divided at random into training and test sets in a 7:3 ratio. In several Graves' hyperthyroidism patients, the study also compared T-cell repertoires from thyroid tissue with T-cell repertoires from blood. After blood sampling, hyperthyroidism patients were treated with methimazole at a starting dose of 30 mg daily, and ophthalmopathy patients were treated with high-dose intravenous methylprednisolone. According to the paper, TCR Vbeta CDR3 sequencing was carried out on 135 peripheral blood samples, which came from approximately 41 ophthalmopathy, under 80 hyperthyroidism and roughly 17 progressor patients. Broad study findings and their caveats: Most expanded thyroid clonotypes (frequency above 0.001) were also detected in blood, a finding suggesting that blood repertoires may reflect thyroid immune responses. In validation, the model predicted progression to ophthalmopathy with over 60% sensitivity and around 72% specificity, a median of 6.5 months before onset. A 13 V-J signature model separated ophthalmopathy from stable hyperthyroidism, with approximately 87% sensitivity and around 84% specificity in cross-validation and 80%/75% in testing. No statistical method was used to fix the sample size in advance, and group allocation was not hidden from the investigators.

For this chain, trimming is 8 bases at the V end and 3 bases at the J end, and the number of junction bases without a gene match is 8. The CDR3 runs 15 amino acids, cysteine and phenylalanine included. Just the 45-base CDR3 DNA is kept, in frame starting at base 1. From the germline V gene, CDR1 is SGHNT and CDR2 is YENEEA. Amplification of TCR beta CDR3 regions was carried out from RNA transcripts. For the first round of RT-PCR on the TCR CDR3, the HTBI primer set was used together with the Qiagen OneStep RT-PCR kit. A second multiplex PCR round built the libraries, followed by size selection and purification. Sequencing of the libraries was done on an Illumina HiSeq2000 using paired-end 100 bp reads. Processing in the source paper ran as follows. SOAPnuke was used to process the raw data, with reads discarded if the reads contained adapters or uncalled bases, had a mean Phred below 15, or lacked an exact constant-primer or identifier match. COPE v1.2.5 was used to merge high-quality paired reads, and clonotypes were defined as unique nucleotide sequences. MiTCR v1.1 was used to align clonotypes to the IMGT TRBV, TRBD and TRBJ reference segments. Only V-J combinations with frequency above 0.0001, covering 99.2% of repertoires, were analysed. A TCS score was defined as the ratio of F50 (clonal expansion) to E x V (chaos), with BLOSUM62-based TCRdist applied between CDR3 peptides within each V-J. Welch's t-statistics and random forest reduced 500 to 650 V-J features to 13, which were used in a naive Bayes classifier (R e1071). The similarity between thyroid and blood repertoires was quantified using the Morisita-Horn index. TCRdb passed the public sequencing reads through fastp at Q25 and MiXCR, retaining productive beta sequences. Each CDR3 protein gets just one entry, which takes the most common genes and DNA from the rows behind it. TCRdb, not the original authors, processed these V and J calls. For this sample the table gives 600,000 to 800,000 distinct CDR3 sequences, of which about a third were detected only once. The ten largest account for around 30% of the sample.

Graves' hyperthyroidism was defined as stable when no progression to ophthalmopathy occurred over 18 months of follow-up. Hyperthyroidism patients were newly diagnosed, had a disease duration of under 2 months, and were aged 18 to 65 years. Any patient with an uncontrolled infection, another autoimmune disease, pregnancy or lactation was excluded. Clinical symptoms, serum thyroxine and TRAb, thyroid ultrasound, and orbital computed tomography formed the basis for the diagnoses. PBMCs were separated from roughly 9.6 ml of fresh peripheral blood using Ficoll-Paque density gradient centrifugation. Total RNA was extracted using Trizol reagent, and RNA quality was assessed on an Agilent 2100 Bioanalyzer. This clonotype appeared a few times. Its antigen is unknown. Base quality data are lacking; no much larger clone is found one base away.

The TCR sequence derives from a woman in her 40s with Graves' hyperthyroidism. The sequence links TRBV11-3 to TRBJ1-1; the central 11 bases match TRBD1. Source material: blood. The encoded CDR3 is CASRRDRGYDTEAFF. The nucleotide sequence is TGTGCCAGCCGCCGGGACAGGGGGTATGACACTGAAGCTTTCTTT.